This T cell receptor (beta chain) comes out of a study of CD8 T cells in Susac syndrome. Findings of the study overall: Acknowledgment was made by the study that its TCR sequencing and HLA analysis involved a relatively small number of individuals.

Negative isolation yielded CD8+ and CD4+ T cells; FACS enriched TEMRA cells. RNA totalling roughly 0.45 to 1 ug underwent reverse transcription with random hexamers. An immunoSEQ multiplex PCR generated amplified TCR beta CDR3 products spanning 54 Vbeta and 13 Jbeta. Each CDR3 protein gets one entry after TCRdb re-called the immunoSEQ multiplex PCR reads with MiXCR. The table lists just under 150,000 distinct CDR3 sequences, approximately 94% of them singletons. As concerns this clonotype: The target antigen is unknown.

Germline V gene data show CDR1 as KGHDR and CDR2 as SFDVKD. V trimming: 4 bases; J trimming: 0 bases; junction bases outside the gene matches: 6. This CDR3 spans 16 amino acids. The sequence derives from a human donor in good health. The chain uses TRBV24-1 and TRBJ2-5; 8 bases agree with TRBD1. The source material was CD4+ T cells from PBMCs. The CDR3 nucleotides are TGTGCCACCAGTGACACCTGGGGACAGGACCAAGAGACCCAGTACTTC. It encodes CATSDTWGQDQETQYF.